This T cell receptor beta chain was observed in a study of cytomegalovirus exposure and HLA in healthy donors. Study at large: In an early release, HLA-typed donors contributed about 80 million unique TCR sequences. Study findings and constraints: Segments of the TCR beta V type were, in most cases, productive about 90% or about 30% of the time in an earlier analysis.

The PCR contained 60 Vbeta and 13 Jbeta primers. The method was immunoSEQ multiplex PCR; TCRdb's version includes in-frame clones alone and lacks a portion of them. This sample has 150,000 to 200,000 clones, with 65% to 70% found just once. The CDR3 is 13 amino acids. V lost 4 bases and J 7 bases, leaving 11 bases between the germline ends. Germline CDR1 reads SGHTA; CDR2 reads FQGTGA. Note on this clone: What it binds is unknown.

V is TRBV7-3 and J is TRBJ2-1; D unclear. Sample: PBMCs. The clonotype was recovered from a man aged 30 to 45 in good health and CMV-seropositive. CDR3 amino acids: CASSSFSMNEQFF. DNA for the CDR3: TGTGCCAGCAGCTCTTTTTCTATGAATGAGCAGTTCTTC. The entire variable domain, with the rest obtained from reference TRBV7-3 and TRBJ2-1, is as follows: GAGVSQTPSNKVTEKGKYVELRCDPISGHTALYWYRQSLGQGPEFLIYFQGTGAADDSGLPNDRFFAVRPEGSVSTLKIQRTERGDSAVYLCASSSFSMNEQFFGPGTRLTVL.